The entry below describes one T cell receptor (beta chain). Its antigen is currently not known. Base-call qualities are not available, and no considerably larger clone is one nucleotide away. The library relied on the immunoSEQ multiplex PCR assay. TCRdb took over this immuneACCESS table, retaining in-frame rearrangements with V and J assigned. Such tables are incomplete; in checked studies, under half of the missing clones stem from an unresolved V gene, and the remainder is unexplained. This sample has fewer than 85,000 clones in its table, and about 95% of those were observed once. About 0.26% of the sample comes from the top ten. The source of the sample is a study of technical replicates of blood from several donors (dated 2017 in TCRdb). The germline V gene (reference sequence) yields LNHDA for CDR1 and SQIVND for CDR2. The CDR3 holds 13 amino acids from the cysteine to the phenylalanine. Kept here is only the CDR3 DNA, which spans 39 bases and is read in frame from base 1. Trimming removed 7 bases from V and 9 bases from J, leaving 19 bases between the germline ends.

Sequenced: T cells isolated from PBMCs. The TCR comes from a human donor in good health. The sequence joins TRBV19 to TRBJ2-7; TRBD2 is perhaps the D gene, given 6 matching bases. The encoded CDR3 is CASNGLGAGPQYF. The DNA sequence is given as TGTGCCAGTAATGGTTTAGGAGCGGGTCCGCAGTACTTC.